Following are 21 T cell receptor beta chains from one sample sequenced in a study of CD8 T cells in Susac syndrome (dated by TCRdb to 2018 to 2020). Library creation used the immunoSEQ multiplex PCR assay. RNA was extracted using the RNeasy kit, and roughly 0.45 to 1 ug of the RNA was reverse transcribed with random hexamers. The public reads were reanalyzed by TCRdb: fastp trimming at Q25, MiXCR alignment, in-frame beta chains only. Rows with one shared CDR3 protein collapse into an entry with the most common genes and DNA. Within this sample are 100,000 to 150,000 distinct CDR3 sequences, with 80% to 95% of them counted one time only. The ten top clones hold over 0.3% of the sample. The specimen sequenced was CD8+ T cells from PBMCs. The receptors originated from a human donor with multiple sclerosis.

The chain is built from TRBV23-1 and TRBJ2-7; 10 bases map to TRBD1. TRBV23-1 is treated as an ORF (open reading frame) with a function not yet certain. The CDR3 has 17 residues. Germline trimming cut 0 bases from V and 3 bases from J; bases unmatched to any gene: 8. CDR3 protein: CASSQSRGTGDLYEQYF. DNA for the CDR3: TGCGCCAGCAGTCAATCGCGCGGGACAGGGGATCTCTACGAGCAGTACTTC.

The chain links TRBV7-6 to TRBJ1-2; D unclear. This CDR3 is built from 15 residues. Between the trimmed V and J ends, which lost 5 bases and 2 bases, there was a span of 15 bases. Per germline, CDR1 SGHVS and CDR2 FNYEAQ. The CDR3 reads CASSPPEQLNYGYTF. The DNA of the CDR3 is TGTGCCAGCAGCCCGCCTGAGCAGCTGAACTATGGCTACACCTTC. The full variable domain, with the rest looked up from reference TRBV7-6 and TRBJ1-2, is GAGVSQSPRYKVTKRGQDVALRCDPISGHVSLYWYRQALGQGPEFLTYFNYEAQQDKSGLPNDRFSAERPEGSISTLTIQRTEQRDSAMYRCASSPPEQLNYGYTFGSGTRLTVV.

The chain has TRBV29-1 and TRBJ2-5, with D possibly being TRBD1 (6 bases). CDR1 and CDR2 (germline): SQVTM, ANQGSEA. V was pared by 2 bases and J by 2 bases, with 9 bases between. The CDR3 has 13 amino acids. The CDR3 is CSVETTGQETQYF. For the CDR3, the DNA is TGCAGCGTTGAAACCACAGGGCAAGAGACCCAGTACTTC. The full variable domain, rest sourced from reference TRBV29-1 and TRBJ2-5, is SAVISQKPSRDICQRGTSLTIQCQVDSQVTMMFWYRQQPGQSLTLIATANQGSEATYESGFVIDKFPISRPNLTFSTLTVSNMSPEDSSIYLCSVETTGQETQYFGPGTRLLVL.

J is TRBJ2-7 and V is TRBV13; D possibly matches TRBD1 or TRBD2 (5 bases each). The CDR3 is 14 residues long. Germline values: CDR1 PRHDT, CDR2 FYEKMQ (reference sequence). V dropped 5 bases and J dropped 2 bases, with 13 bases sitting between them. In DNA, the CDR3 is TGTGCCAGCAGCCTGAAACGGGGACCCTACGAGCAGTACTTC. It is translated as CASSLKRGPYEQYF. Using reference TRBV13 and TRBJ2-7 for the parts outside the CDR3, the full variable domain is AAGVIQSPRHLIKEKRETATLKCYPIPRHDTVYWYQQGPGQDPQFLISFYEKMQSDKGSIPDRFSAQQFSDYHSELNMSSLELGDSALYFCASSLKRGPYEQYFGPGTRLTVT.

This rearrangement joins TRBV24-1 to TRBJ2-3, with 7 bases aligning to TRBD1. CDR1 and CDR2 (germline): KGHDR, SFDVKD. After removal of 3 bases from V and 1 base from J, the junction contained 6 bases not matched to a gene. The CDR3 consists of 16 residues. Here the CDR3 reads CATSDRDSEGTDTQYF. CDR3 DNA: TGTGCCACCAGTGATCGGGACAGCGAGGGCACAGATACGCAGTATTTT.

V usage is TRBV3-1 and J usage is TRBJ2-1; D is possibly TRBD1 (6 bases). V dropped 2 bases and J dropped 4 bases, with 12 bases sitting between them. The CDR3 is made up of 15 amino acids. In germline, CDR1 is LGHDT, CDR2 YNNKEL (reference sequence). CDR3 sequence (DNA): TGTGCCAGCAGCCAAAACCGACAGGTTTACAATGAGCAGTTCTTC. Translating gives CASSQNRQVYNEQFF.

This clonotype is a singleton in its sample. The V gene is TRBV27, the J gene TRBJ2-3; TRBD2 agrees at 14 bases. The CDR3 totals 18 residues. Looked up from germline, CDR1 is MNHEY and CDR2 is SMNVEV (reference sequence). V was clipped by 2 bases and J by 3 bases; unmatched bases: 7. The chain's CDR3 is CASSLRLAGGPVTDTQYF. For the CDR3, the DNA is TGTGCCAGCAGTTTACGACTAGCGGGAGGGCCGGTTACAGATACGCAGTATTTT.

This rearrangement joins TRBV6-2 or TRBV6-3 to TRBJ2-1, with 8 bases that match TRBD2. This CDR3 comprises 13 residues. The junction had 7 bases not matched to a gene; V was cut back by 6 bases and J by 9 bases. Germline CDR1 is MNHEY and CDR2 is SVGEGT. This CDR3 is CASRTGTRSEQFF. The CDR3 region has the DNA TGTGCCAGCAGAACCGGGACTAGGTCTGAGCAGTTCTTC.

The V gene is TRBV27, the J gene TRBJ2-1; weak D call: TRBD2 (5 bases). This CDR3 comprises 12 residues. Germline lookup yields CDR1 MNHEY and CDR2 SMNVEV (reference sequence). The ends were cut back, 5 bases at V and 10 bases at J, with 12 bases in the middle. The CDR3 nucleotides are TGTGCCAGCAGTCTCTACGGCGGGGAGCAGTTCTTC. It is translated as CASSLYGGEQFF.

J is TRBJ2-1 and V is TRBV4-2; 11 bases map to TRBD2. V lost 4 bases and J lost 8; bases outside the gene matches: 7. The CDR3 covers 15 residues. Germline CDR1 LGHNA, CDR2 YNFKEQ. Written as DNA, the CDR3 is TGTGCCAGCAGCCCCACTAGCGGGAGTAGTGATGAGCAGTTCTTC. It is translated as CASSPTSGSSDEQFF.

The V call is TRBV5-1, the J call TRBJ1-1; D is unresolved. Germline V CDR1 and CDR2: SGHRS, YFSETQ. CDR3 length: 14 amino acids. Trimming shortened V by 0 bases and J by 1 base, and 7 bases separated the two germline ends. The CDR3 is CASSLERENTEAFF. In DNA, the CDR3 is TGCGCCAGCAGCTTGGAGAGGGAGAACACTGAAGCTTTCTTT.

The chain has TRBV20-1 and TRBJ2-5; D unresolved. V was clipped by 4 bases and J by 5 bases, with 11 bases between them. The germline V gene encodes CDR1 DFQATT and CDR2 SNEGSKA (reference sequence). The CDR3 loop spans 12 amino acids. CDR3 sequence reads: CSAIRLGETQYF. Written as DNA, the CDR3 is TGCAGTGCTATCCGCCTGGGGGAGACCCAGTACTTC.

This clonotype was detected only once. The rearrangement links TRBV27 to TRBJ2-1; 7 bases are shared with TRBD2. J lost 7 bases, V lost 0 bases, and 6 bases had no gene match. The CDR3 extends over 15 amino acids. Germline V CDR1 and CDR2: MNHEY, SMNVEV (reference sequence). The CDR3: CASSLSSAGVNEQFF. DNA for the CDR3: TGTGCCAGCAGTTTATCGTCGGCGGGAGTGAATGAGCAGTTCTTC.

This clonotype was detected a few times. The J gene is TRBJ2-2, the V gene TRBV11-2; no clear D gene. Trimming took off 8 bases at V and 1 base at J, with 5 bases between the two ends. Germline CDR1 SGHAT, CDR2 FQNNGV. CDR3 length: 12 residues. For the CDR3, the DNA is TGTGCCAGCCAGGAGAACACCGGGGAGCTGTTTTTT. It codes for CASQENTGELFF.

The chain recombines TRBV20-1 with TRBJ2-3, with D hard to call. Germline V gene data show CDR1 as DFQATT and CDR2 as SNEGSKA (reference sequence). The CDR3 is 14 residues long. The V end lost 0 bases, the J end lost 2 bases, and 9 bases lay between the germline ends. The CDR3 nucleotides read TGCAGTGCTAGAGATCTGGCGCACACAGATACGCAGTATTTT. This encodes CSARDLAHTDTQYF.

This rearrangement joins TRBV21-1 to TRBJ2-7; the listed D gene, TRBD2, was not tested against the DNA. TRBV21-1 is termed a pseudogene. The CDR3 extends over 16 amino acids. The CDR3 DNA sequence: TGTGCCAGCAGCAAGGCGACTAGCGGGTTAGAATACGAGCAGTACGTC. This sequence encodes CASSKATSGLEYEQYV.

The chain joins TRBV4-1 to TRBJ2-6; unclear D gene. Germline CDR1 and CDR2: MGHRA and YSYEKL. This CDR3 has 12 residues. Trimming stripped 3 bases from V and 7 bases from J, with 4 bases between. CDR3 region: CASSHPANVLTF. The CDR3 DNA is TGCGCCAGCAGCCATCCCGCCAACGTCCTGACTTTC.

This rearrangement joins TRBV7-3 to TRBJ2-3; 7 nucleotides match TRBD2. The CDR3 is 15 residues long. The V gene end was trimmed by 0 bases and the J gene end by 2 bases; junction bases not matched to a gene: 2. Germline assignment: CDR1 SGHTA and CDR2 FQGTGA. The DNA for the CDR3 is TGTGCCAGCAGCTTAACGGGGGGGGTCACAGATACGCAGTATTTT. It encodes CASSLTGGVTDTQYF.

The V call is TRBV11-2, the J call TRBJ1-2, with D tentatively TRBD1 (5 bases). Per the germline V gene, CDR1 is SGHAT and CDR2 is FQNNGV. This CDR3 contains 14 residues. V was cut by 5 bases and J by 3 bases, with 13 bases left in between. CDR3 residues: CASSAPQGDYGYTF. The CDR3 DNA reads as TGTGCCAGCAGCGCACCTCAGGGAGACTATGGCTACACCTTC.

V is TRBV6-1 and J is TRBJ2-5, with TRBD2 identical over 13 bases. The CDR3 consists of 17 residues. In germline, CDR1 is MNHNS, CDR2 SASEGT. Trimming at V came to 7 bases and at J to 5 bases, leaving 13 bases not matched to a gene. CDR3 DNA sequence: TGTGCCAGCACCGGATCCACTAGCGGGGGGGCCGCGGAGACCCAGTACTTC. Translated: CASTGSTSGGAAETQYF.

The rearrangement links TRBV19 to TRBJ2-7, with D maybe TRBD2 (6 bases). This CDR3 has 14 amino acids. Germline V lookup: CDR1 LNHDA, CDR2 SQIVND (reference sequence). Trimming pared 4 bases from V and 7 bases from J, leaving 17 bases between. DNA for the CDR3: TGTGCCAGTAGTAGGCCTAGCGAGACGGGGGAGCAGTACTTC. Its translation: CASSRPSETGEQYF.